These T cell receptor beta chains were read from a single sample in a study of shared clonotypes between healthy human individuals. Produced via immunoSEQ multiplex PCR; TCRdb's table is partial and in-frame only. The data contain about 2.2 million clones, just over 90% of them singletons. The source material was naive CD8+ T cells from PBMCs. The receptors stem from a young man in good health. Some clones in this sample may be carry-over from other donors' samples. The CDR3 runs from the conserved cysteine through the conserved F or W. The D gene is left open where the match is weak. A row's size may be missing; if present it is once, few, many or a size class.

clone_size: .; v_call: TRBV10-3; d_call: .; j_call: TRBJ2-7; cdr3_nt: TGTGCCATCAGTGTTGGGGGTTCTTCCTACGAGCAGTACTTC; cdr3_aa: CAISVGGSSYEQYF
clone_size: .; v_call: TRBV5-6; d_call: .; j_call: TRBJ1-1; cdr3_nt: TGTGCCAGCAGCCCTACTCAACAGGGAACTGAAGCTTTCTTT; cdr3_aa: CASSPTQQGTEAFF
clone_size: .; v_call: TRBV5-6; d_call: TRBD1; j_call: TRBJ1-1; cdr3_nt: TGTGCCAGCAGCTTGGACAGGGGAGCCACTGAAGCTTTCTTT; cdr3_aa: CASSLDRGATEAFF
clone_size: .; v_call: TRBV28; d_call: .; j_call: TRBJ1-6; cdr3_nt: TGTGCCAGCAGTATCCTCAGGGTAGCCTCACCCCTCCACTTT; cdr3_aa: CASSILRVASPLHF
clone_size: .; v_call: TRBV7-9; d_call: .; j_call: TRBJ2-5; cdr3_nt: TGTGCCAGCAGCTTGACAGAGACCGAGGAGACCCAGTACTTC; cdr3_aa: CASSLTETEETQYF
clone_size: .; v_call: TRBV19; d_call: .; j_call: TRBJ1-4; cdr3_nt: TGTGCCAGTAGTATGGACGGACGAAATGAAAAACTGTTTTTT; cdr3_aa: CASSMDGRNEKLFF
clone_size: .; v_call: TRBV28; d_call: TRBD1; j_call: TRBJ1-2; cdr3_nt: TGTGCCAGCAAGCCCCGGGACAGCCGACCGCGTAGAGCTAACTATGGCTACACCTTC; cdr3_aa: CASKPRDSRPRRANYGYTF
clone_size: .; v_call: TRBV11-2; d_call: TRBD1; j_call: TRBJ2-7; cdr3_nt: TGTGCCAGCAGCTTAGCCGGACAGGGCTACGAGCAGTACTTC; cdr3_aa: CASSLAGQGYEQYF
clone_size: .; v_call: TRBV27; d_call: TRBD1; j_call: TRBJ1-4; cdr3_nt: TGTGCCAGCAGTTCCACAGGGGAGATAGGTGAAAAACTGTTTTTT; cdr3_aa: CASSSTGEIGEKLFF
clone_size: once; v_call: TRBV11-2; d_call: TRBD1; j_call: TRBJ1-5; cdr3_nt: TGTGCCAGCAGCCAATGGGCGGGACAGGGGGCACATCAGCCCCAGCATTTT; cdr3_aa: CASSQWAGQGAHQPQHF
clone_size: .; v_call: TRBV15; d_call: .; j_call: TRBJ2-3; cdr3_nt: TGTGCCACCAGCAGCTCTGCCACAGATACGCAGTATTTT; cdr3_aa: CATSSSATDTQYF
clone_size: .; v_call: TRBV28; d_call: .; j_call: TRBJ1-3; cdr3_nt: TGTGCCAGCAGTGCCCCGAGGGTGGACACCATATATTTT; cdr3_aa: CASSAPRVDTIYF
clone_size: .; v_call: TRBV20-1; d_call: .; j_call: TRBJ2-1; cdr3_nt: TGCAGTGCTAGACAGTCTCATGAGCAGTTCTTC; cdr3_aa: CSARQSHEQFF
clone_size: .; v_call: TRBV27; d_call: .; j_call: TRBJ2-7; cdr3_nt: TGTGCCAGCAGTTCCTCCGCGGGGTTAGGGCCGGAGCAGTACTTC; cdr3_aa: CASSSSAGLGPEQYF
clone_size: .; v_call: TRBV27; d_call: TRBD1; j_call: TRBJ2-7; cdr3_nt: TGTGCCAGCAGAAGACAGGGGGCTTCCTACGAGCAGTACTTC; cdr3_aa: CASRRQGASYEQYF
clone_size: .; v_call: TRBV27; d_call: TRBD2; j_call: TRBJ2-1; cdr3_nt: TGTGCCAGCAGTCCCCTTACTAGCGGGAGTGGCAATGAGCAGTTCTTC; cdr3_aa: CASSPLTSGSGNEQFF
clone_size: .; v_call: TRBV13; d_call: TRBD1; j_call: TRBJ1-2; cdr3_nt: TGTGCCAGCAGCTTGTCCAGGGGGTATGGCTACACCTTC; cdr3_aa: CASSLSRGYGYTF
clone_size: .; v_call: TRBV7-3; d_call: .; j_call: TRBJ1-1; cdr3_nt: TGTGCCAGCAGCTACGGACAGTCCTTTGAAGCTTTCTTT; cdr3_aa: CASSYGQSFEAFF
clone_size: .; v_call: TRBV4-1; d_call: .; j_call: TRBJ1-1; cdr3_nt: TGCGCCAGCAGCCAAGATGGGGAGGGACTTAAAAACACTGAAGCTTTCTTT; cdr3_aa: CASSQDGEGLKNTEAFF
clone_size: .; v_call: TRBV27; d_call: TRBD1; j_call: TRBJ2-7; cdr3_nt: TGTGCCAGCAGCACGGGACAGCTTGGGTACGAGCAGTACTTC; cdr3_aa: CASSTGQLGYEQYF
clone_size: .; v_call: TRBV9; d_call: TRBD1; j_call: TRBJ1-1; cdr3_nt: TGTGCCAGCAGCCCGGGGACAGGGGGCTTCGCTGAAGCTTTCTTT; cdr3_aa: CASSPGTGGFAEAFF
clone_size: .; v_call: TRBV7-9; d_call: .; j_call: TRBJ2-1; cdr3_nt: TGTGCCAGCAGCTTCCCCACGGATGAGCAGTTCTTC; cdr3_aa: CASSFPTDEQFF
clone_size: .; v_call: TRBV11-2; d_call: .; j_call: TRBJ2-7; cdr3_nt: TGTGCCAGCAGCTTAGCCATGGAGCAGTACTTC; cdr3_aa: CASSLAMEQYF
clone_size: .; v_call: TRBV28; d_call: TRBD2; j_call: TRBJ2-5; cdr3_nt: TGTGCCAGCAGTTTTTTAGCGGGAAAAGAGACCCAGTACTTC; cdr3_aa: CASSFLAGKETQYF
clone_size: .; v_call: TRBV9; d_call: .; j_call: TRBJ1-4; cdr3_nt: TGTGCCAGCAGCGCGCAAGACAGGCGGGGTGAAAAACTGTTTTTT; cdr3_aa: CASSAQDRRGEKLFF
clone_size: once; v_call: TRBV4-3; d_call: .; j_call: TRBJ2-5; cdr3_nt: TGCGCCAGCAGCCAAGATCTTTACAGGGAAGAGACCCAGTACTTC; cdr3_aa: CASSQDLYREETQYF
clone_size: .; v_call: TRBV5-4; d_call: TRBD1; j_call: TRBJ2-5; cdr3_nt: TGTGCCAGCAGCTGGGGGACAGGGGAAGAGACCCAGTACTTC; cdr3_aa: CASSWGTGEETQYF
clone_size: .; v_call: TRBV29-1; d_call: TRBD1; j_call: TRBJ2-7; cdr3_nt: TGCAGCGTTGAATCGAGGGACAGGGATAACTACGAGCAGTACTTC; cdr3_aa: CSVESRDRDNYEQYF
clone_size: few; v_call: TRBV30; d_call: .; j_call: TRBJ2-7; cdr3_nt: TGTGCCTGGACTCACCCAGGAGGGGATAGGTATTTCGGGCAGTACTTC; cdr3_aa: CAWTHPGGDRYFGQYF
clone_size: .; v_call: TRBV7-9; d_call: TRBD2; j_call: TRBJ2-5; cdr3_nt: TGTGCCAGCAGCGAGTTCTCTAGCGGGAGGGGGGAGACCCAGTACTTC; cdr3_aa: CASSEFSSGRGETQYF
clone_size: .; v_call: TRBV27; d_call: .; j_call: TRBJ2-4; cdr3_nt: TGTGCCAGCAGTTTATCGACAGATAAAAACATTCAGTACTTC; cdr3_aa: CASSLSTDKNIQYF
clone_size: .; v_call: TRBV7-2; d_call: TRBD2; j_call: TRBJ2-7; cdr3_nt: TGTGCCAGCAGCGTCACGGGGGGGTATTTATCCGAGCAGTACTTC; cdr3_aa: CASSVTGGYLSEQYF
clone_size: .; v_call: TRBV7-9; d_call: .; j_call: TRBJ1-4; cdr3_nt: TGTGCCAGCAGCGTCTCCCTAGCAACTAATGAAAAACTGTTTTTT; cdr3_aa: CASSVSLATNEKLFF
clone_size: .; v_call: TRBV11-2; d_call: .; j_call: TRBJ2-7; cdr3_nt: TGTGCCAGCAGCTTCAACAGTGGCGAGCAGTACTTC; cdr3_aa: CASSFNSGEQYF
clone_size: .; v_call: TRBV5-1; d_call: .; j_call: TRBJ2-1; cdr3_nt: TGCGCCAGCGGCAAACAGTTAGCGTCAGAGTTGGAGTTCTTC; cdr3_aa: CASGKQLASELEFF
clone_size: .; v_call: TRBV29-1; d_call: .; j_call: TRBJ2-7; cdr3_nt: TGCAGCGTTGTCGGGGGATTTACCTACGAGCAGTACTTC; cdr3_aa: CSVVGGFTYEQYF
clone_size: .; v_call: TRBV10-3; d_call: TRBD2; j_call: TRBJ2-3; cdr3_nt: TGTGCCATCAGAGTACTAGCGGGGGGCACAGATACGCAGTATTTT; cdr3_aa: CAIRVLAGGTDTQYF
clone_size: .; v_call: TRBV25-1; d_call: .; j_call: TRBJ2-7; cdr3_nt: TGTGCCAGCAGGGGGCTTGGGGCGGCCTACGAGCAGTACTTC; cdr3_aa: CASRGLGAAYEQYF
clone_size: .; v_call: TRBV11-2; d_call: TRBD2; j_call: TRBJ2-7; cdr3_nt: TGTGCCAGCAGCTTGGTAGGCGGGGGGTACGAGCAGTACTTC; cdr3_aa: CASSLVGGGYEQYF
clone_size: .; v_call: TRBV19; d_call: TRBD1; j_call: TRBJ1-2; cdr3_nt: TGTGCCAGTACCAACAACGGACAGGGGGACTATGGCTACACCTTC; cdr3_aa: CASTNNGQGDYGYTF
clone_size: .; v_call: TRBV5-1; d_call: .; j_call: TRBJ2-7; cdr3_nt: TGCGCCAGCAGCTGGATTACAGGCTACGAGCAGTACTTC; cdr3_aa: CASSWITGYEQYF
clone_size: .; v_call: TRBV29-1; d_call: .; j_call: TRBJ2-5; cdr3_nt: TGCAGCGTTGAATTGAGGGGAGGACAAGAGACCCAGTACTTC; cdr3_aa: CSVELRGGQETQYF
clone_size: .; v_call: TRBV5-1; d_call: TRBD2; j_call: TRBJ2-1; cdr3_nt: TGCGCCAGCAGGTATAGCGGGAGGGCCGACGATGAGCAGTTCTTC; cdr3_aa: CASRYSGRADDEQFF
clone_size: once; v_call: TRBV28; d_call: .; j_call: TRBJ1-4; cdr3_nt: TGTGCCAGCAGTTTTTTGCAGACTAATGAAAAACTGTTTTTT; cdr3_aa: CASSFLQTNEKLFF
clone_size: .; v_call: TRBV6-1; d_call: .; j_call: TRBJ1-2; cdr3_nt: TGTGCCAGCAGTGAAACTCCCGGGACGCCGCCCGGCTACACCTTC; cdr3_aa: CASSETPGTPPGYTF
clone_size: .; v_call: TRBV30; d_call: TRBD1; j_call: TRBJ1-2; cdr3_nt: TGTGCCTGGAGTTACAGGGGTTACTATGGCTACACCTTC; cdr3_aa: CAWSYRGYYGYTF
clone_size: .; v_call: TRBV28; d_call: .; j_call: TRBJ1-2; cdr3_nt: TGTGCCAGTCACCGGGCCCTGGAGGGATACGGCTACACCTTC; cdr3_aa: CASHRALEGYGYTF